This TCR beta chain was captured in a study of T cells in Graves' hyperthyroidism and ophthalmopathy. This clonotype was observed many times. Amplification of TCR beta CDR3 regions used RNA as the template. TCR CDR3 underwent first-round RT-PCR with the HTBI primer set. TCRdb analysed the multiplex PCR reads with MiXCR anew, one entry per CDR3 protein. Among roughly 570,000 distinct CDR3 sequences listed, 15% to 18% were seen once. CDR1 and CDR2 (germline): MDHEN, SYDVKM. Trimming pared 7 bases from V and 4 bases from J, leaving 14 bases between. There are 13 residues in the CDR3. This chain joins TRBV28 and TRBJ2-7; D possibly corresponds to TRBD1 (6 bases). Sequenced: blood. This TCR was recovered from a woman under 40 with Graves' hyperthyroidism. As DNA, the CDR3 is TGTGCCAGCACTCCCCCAGGGGAGTACGAGCAGTACTTC. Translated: CASTPPGEYEQYF.